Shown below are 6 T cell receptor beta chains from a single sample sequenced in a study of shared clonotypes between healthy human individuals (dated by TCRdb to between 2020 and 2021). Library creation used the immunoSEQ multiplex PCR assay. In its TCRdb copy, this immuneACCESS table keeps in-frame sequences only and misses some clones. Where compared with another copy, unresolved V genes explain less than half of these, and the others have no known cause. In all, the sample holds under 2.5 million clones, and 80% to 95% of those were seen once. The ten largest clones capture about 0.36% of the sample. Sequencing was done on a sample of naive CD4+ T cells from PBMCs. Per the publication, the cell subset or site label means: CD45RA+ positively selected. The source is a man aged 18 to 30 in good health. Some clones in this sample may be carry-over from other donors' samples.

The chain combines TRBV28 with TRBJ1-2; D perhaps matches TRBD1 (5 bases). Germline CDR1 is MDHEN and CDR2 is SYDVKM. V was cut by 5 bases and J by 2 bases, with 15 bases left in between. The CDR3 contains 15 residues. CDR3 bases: TGTGCCAGCAGTCCCCAGGGACGGGGGAACTATGGCTACACCTTC. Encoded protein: CASSPQGRGNYGYTF.

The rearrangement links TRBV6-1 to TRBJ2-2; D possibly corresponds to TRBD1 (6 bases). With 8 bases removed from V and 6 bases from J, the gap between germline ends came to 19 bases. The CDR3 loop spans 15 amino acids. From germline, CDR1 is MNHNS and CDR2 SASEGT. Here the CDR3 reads CASDRLQGSSGELFF. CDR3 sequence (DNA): TGTGCCAGCGATCGACTGCAGGGGTCGTCCGGGGAGCTGTTTTTT.

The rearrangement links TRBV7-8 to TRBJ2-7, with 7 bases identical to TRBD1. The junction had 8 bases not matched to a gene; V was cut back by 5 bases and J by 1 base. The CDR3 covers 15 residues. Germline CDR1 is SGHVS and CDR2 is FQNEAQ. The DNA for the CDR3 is TGTGCCAGCAGCCCTGGACAGGCGCCTTCCTACGAGCAGTACTTC. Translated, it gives CASSPGQAPSYEQYF.

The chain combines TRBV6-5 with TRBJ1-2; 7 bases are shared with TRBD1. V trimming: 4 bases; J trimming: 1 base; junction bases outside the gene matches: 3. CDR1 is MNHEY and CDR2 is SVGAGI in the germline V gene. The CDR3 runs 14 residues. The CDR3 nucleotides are TGTGCCAGCAGTTCCCGGGACAGTAACTATGGCTACACCTTC. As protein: CASSSRDSNYGYTF.

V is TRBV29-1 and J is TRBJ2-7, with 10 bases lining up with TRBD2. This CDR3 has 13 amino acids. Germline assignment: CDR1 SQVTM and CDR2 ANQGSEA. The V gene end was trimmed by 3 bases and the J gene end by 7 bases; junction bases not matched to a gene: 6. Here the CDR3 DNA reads TGCAGCGTTGACCCAGCGGGAGGGAGGGAGCAGTACTTC. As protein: CSVDPAGGREQYF.

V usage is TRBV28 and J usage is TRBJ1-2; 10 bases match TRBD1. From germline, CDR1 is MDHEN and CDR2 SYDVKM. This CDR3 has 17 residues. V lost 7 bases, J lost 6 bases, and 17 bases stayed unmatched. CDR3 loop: CASNMPGTGALSHGYTF. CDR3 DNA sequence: TGTGCCAGCAATATGCCCGGGACAGGGGCCCTCTCTCATGGCTACACCTTC.